This T cell receptor (beta chain) comes out of a study of shared clonotypes between healthy human individuals. Study overall: Plates per donor: three CD4 naive, three CD4 memory, two CD8 naive, one CD8 memory.

Assay used: immunoSEQ multiplex PCR; TCRdb lists only in-frame clones, some missing. The table has about 120,000 clones, approximately 70% seen once. General study results and limits: Researchers found naive subsets generally carried larger estimated richness than memory subsets.

This clone has just a few counts. Its matching antigen is unknown. Those who donated, Caucasian adults without exception, all lived in Nashville, Tennessee. The sequencing sample was made of memory CD8+ T cells sorted from blood. Regarding subset: CD45RO+ cells pooled with CCR7-negative TemRA cells. The receptor was derived from a woman younger than 45 in good health.

DNA for the CDR3: TGTGCCTGGAGTTTTAGCGGGAGCCACGAGCAGTACTTC. It encodes CAWSFSGSHEQYF. This chain uses TRBV30 with TRBJ2-7, with 9 bases that match TRBD2. Trimming removed 2 bases from V and 5 bases from J; junction bases left unmatched: 4. The length of the CDR3 is 13 residues. The germline V gene encodes CDR1 GTSNPN and CDR2 SVGIG (reference sequence).